These 11 T cell receptor beta chains originate from one sample sequenced in a study of quantifying T cell responses using KT2 cells. Study-wide background: RNA was reverse transcribed with TCR alpha and beta constant-region primers.

Each cDNA got a UMI-containing oligo ligated at its 3' end. An equimolar mix of RC1.1 and RC1.2 primed the beta chain across TRBC1 and TRBC2. TCRdb reprocessed the UMI-ligation and nested PCR reads with MiXCR, giving one entry per CDR3 protein. The sample shows tens of thousands of distinct CDR3 sequences, around 10% of them seen only once. The sequenced sample was PBMCs spiked with cells of the T cell clone KT2. The receptor source for this set is a human donor.

The chain recombines TRBV5-4 with TRBJ2-2, with TRBD1 matching over 7 bases. Per germline, CDR1 SGHNT and CDR2 YYREEE (reference sequence). V was pared by 4 bases and J by 7 bases, with 10 bases of the junction left unmatched. CDR3 length: 15 residues. CDR3 coding DNA: TGTGCCAGCAGCCAAAGGCGGACAGGCCTCGGGGAGCTGTTTTTT. It yields the protein CASSQRRTGLGELFF.

The chain recombines TRBV3-1 with TRBJ1-5, with no clear D. The germline gives CDR1 LGHDT, CDR2 YNNKEL (reference sequence). CDR3 size: 15 residues. The V and J ends lost 0 bases and 7 bases respectively, with 13 bases between them. The CDR3 region is CASSQDLSERQPQHF. CDR3 sequence (DNA): TGTGCCAGCAGCCAAGATTTATCAGAGCGACAGCCCCAGCATTTT.

In DNA form, the CDR3 reads TGTGCCCAACCCCGGCGGGTGGTGGGCTACGAGCAGTACTTC. Protein sequence: CAQPRRVVGYEQYF. The chain employs TRBV7-4 and TRBJ2-7; TRBD2 is a possible D gene (5 bases). The germline CDR1 and CDR2 sequences are SGHVT and SQSDAQ. The CDR3 consists of 14 residues. The V end was cut by 11 bases, the J end by 3 bases, with 20 bases between. The complete variable domain, with remaining parts taken from reference TRBV7-4 and TRBJ2-7, reads GAGVSQSPRYKVAKRGRDVALRCDSISGHVTLYWYRQTLGQGSEVLTYSQSDAQRDKSGRPSGRFSAERPERSVSTLKIQRTEQGDSAVYLCAQPRRVVGYEQYFGPGTRLTVT.

The rearrangement joins TRBV11-3 to TRBJ2-7; D perhaps matches TRBD1 (6 bases). The CDR3 has 14 residues. Trimming removed 5 bases from V and 2 bases from J, with 13 bases in between. CDR1 and CDR2 (germline): SGHNT, YENEEA. In DNA, the CDR3 is TGTGCCAGCAGCGACAGGCTCCCCCCCTACGAGCAGTACTTC. This encodes CASSDRLPPYEQYF. Based on the CDR3 plus reference TRBV11-3 and TRBJ2-7, the full variable domain is EAGVVQSPRYKIIEKKQPVAFWCNPISGHNTLYWYLQNLGQGPELLIRYENEEAVDDSQLPKDRFSAERLKGVDSTLKIQPAELGDSAVYLCASSDRLPPYEQYFGPGTRLTVT.

This clonotype was observed a handful of times. The chain joins TRBV6-5 to TRBJ1-2; 8 bases match TRBD1. CDR1 and CDR2 (germline): MNHEY, SVGAGI. There are 17 residues in the CDR3. V was pared by 0 bases and J by 6 bases, with 12 bases of the junction left unmatched. The CDR3 sequence is CASSYSLGAGGADGYTF. In DNA, the CDR3 is TGTGCCAGCAGTTACTCACTAGGGGCAGGGGGCGCAGATGGCTACACCTTC.

The rearrangement joins TRBV6-5 to TRBJ1-2, with unresolved D. Trimming took off 6 bases at V and 5 bases at J, with 19 bases between the two ends. CDR1 and CDR2 (germline): MNHEY, SVGAGI. CDR3 length equals 15 residues. This CDR3 reads CASSPKMPGKYGYTF. The CDR3 nucleotides are TGTGCCAGCAGCCCGAAAATGCCAGGAAAGTATGGCTACACCTTC.

In its sample, this clonotype was seen many times. This chain uses TRBV5-1 with TRBJ2-1; tentative D call: TRBD2 (5 bases). Per the germline V gene, CDR1 is SGHRS and CDR2 is YFSETQ. The V end lost 0 bases, the J end lost 4 bases, and 14 bases lay between the germline ends. The CDR3 has 16 amino acids. The CDR3 here is CASSLGNLGSYNEQFF. In DNA form, the CDR3 reads TGCGCCAGCAGCTTGGGAAACCTTGGGAGTTACAATGAGCAGTTCTTC.

The V gene is TRBV19, the J gene TRBJ1-4; 7 bases align to TRBD1. The CDR3 runs 15 residues. The germline V gene encodes CDR1 LNHDA and CDR2 SQIVND (reference sequence). V shed 4 bases and J 6 bases; nucleotides not matched to a gene: 8. This CDR3 reads CASSKTGTAYEKLFF. The CDR3 DNA reads TGTGCCAGTAGTAAAACCGGGACAGCGTATGAAAAACTGTTTTTT. The whole variable domain, filled in from reference TRBV19 and TRBJ1-4, reads DGGITQSPKYLFRKEGQNVTLSCEQNLNHDAMYWYRQDPGQGLRLIYYSQIVNDFQKGDIAEGYSVSREKKESFPLTVTSAQKNPTAFYLCASSKTGTAYEKLFFGSGTQLSVL.

This clonotype was seen a handful of times. The chain couples TRBV7-9 to TRBJ1-6, with D unclear. V lost 6 bases and J 13 bases, leaving 13 bases between the germline ends. The CDR3 covers 12 residues. Germline CDR1 reads SEHNR; CDR2 reads FQNEAQ (reference sequence). Here the CDR3 reads CASSWGEEPLHF. The CDR3 nucleotides are TGTGCCAGCAGTTGGGGAGAGGAGCCCCTCCACTTT.

This clonotype was picked up many times. V is TRBV6-4 and J is TRBJ2-3; possibly TRBD1 for D (6 bases). Per the germline V gene, CDR1 is MRHNA and CDR2 is SNTAGT. The CDR3 length is 14 residues. The ends were cut back, 7 bases at V and 0 bases at J, with 11 bases in the middle. As DNA, the CDR3 is TGTGCCAGCAAACGACAGGCTAGCACAGATACGCAGTATTTT. It specifies CASKRQASTDTQYF.

This sequence joins TRBV5-1 and TRBJ2-5; D is unresolved. V lost 0 bases to trimming and J lost 2 bases, with 5 bases between them. The CDR3 runs to 13 residues. Germline V CDR1 and CDR2: SGHRS, YFSETQ. In nucleotides, the CDR3 is TGCGCCAGCAGCTTGGAGGGTCAAGAGACCCAGTACTTC. It translates to CASSLEGQETQYF. Full variable domain (missing parts from reference TRBV5-1 and TRBJ2-5): KAGVTQTPRYLIKTRGQQVTLSCSPISGHRSVSWYQQTPGQGLQFLFEYFSETQRNKGNFPGRFSGRQFSNSRSEMNVSTLELGDSALYLCASSLEGQETQYFGPGTRLLVL.